The 31 T cell receptor beta chains below come from one sample, sequenced in a study of T cell changes during pregnancy in multiple sclerosis. Sequencing was performed with immunoSEQ multiplex PCR; in TCRdb, only in-frame clones are kept and a portion is missing. The sample lists some 70,000 clones, about nine tenths occurring once. The sample in question was peripheral blood, obtained after pregnancy. The receptors come from a female donor in good health, enrolled as a control in a pregnancy study.

A single count supports this clone. The rearrangement uses TRBV12-5 and TRBJ2-2, with 12 bases fitting TRBD2. Germline CDR1 is LGHNT and CDR2 is FRNRAP. The CDR3 runs 17 residues. V trimming: 3 bases; J trimming: 7 bases; junction bases outside the gene matches: 9. The CDR3 loop reads CASGFLAGGPPNGELFF. The DNA of the CDR3 is TGTGCTAGTGGTTTTCTAGCGGGAGGGCCGCCTAACGGGGAGCTGTTTTTT.

The rearrangement links TRBV5-4 to TRBJ2-5, with D possibly being TRBD1 (5 bases). Germline CDR1 is SGHNT and CDR2 is YYREEE (reference sequence). CDR3 length equals 15 residues. V was shortened by 0 bases and J by 2 bases, with 11 bases between the two germline ends. The CDR3 loop reads CASSLALDSQETQYF. CDR3 DNA sequence: TGTGCCAGCAGCTTGGCGCTCGACAGTCAAGAGACCCAGTACTTC.

The CDR3 here is CSVALLNTEAFF. CDR3 nucleotides: TGCAGCGTTGCCCTCCTGAACACTGAAGCTTTCTTT. This rearrangement joins TRBV29-1 to TRBJ1-1; no clear D. The CDR3 consists of 12 residues. Trimming took 4 bases from V and 0 from J, leaving 6 bases between them. Germline V gene sequence: CDR1 SQVTM, CDR2 ANQGSEA.

V is TRBV1 and J is TRBJ2-7; the table's D gene call, TRBD2, was not cross checked with the DNA. TRBV1 is a pseudogene. The CDR3 is 14 residues long. CDR3 sequence (DNA): TGCACCAGCGCGGAGGGGGGGCTGAAATACGAGCAGTACTTC. It codes for CTSAEGGLKYEQYF.

This rearrangement joins TRBV19 to TRBJ1-3; the D is unclear. The CDR3 contains 15 residues. Germline V gene sequence: CDR1 LNHDA, CDR2 SQIVND (reference sequence). Trimming took 1 base from V and 9 from J, leaving 16 bases between them. This chain's CDR3 is CASSIVPGSWSTIYF. In DNA, the CDR3 is TGTGCCAGTAGTATAGTCCCGGGAAGTTGGAGCACCATATATTTT.

V usage is TRBV7-9 and J usage is TRBJ2-3; D gene uncertain. V was clipped by 1 base and J by 10 bases, with 9 bases between them. The germline gives CDR1 SEHNR, CDR2 FQNEAQ (reference sequence). The CDR3 runs 12 residues. This chain's CDR3 is CASSLDLVAQYF. The CDR3 DNA follows: TGTGCCAGCAGCTTAGATTTAGTTGCGCAGTATTTT.

The DNA of the CDR3 is TGTGCCAGCAGCCAAACAGCGGGTTACGAGCAGTACTTC. It translates to CASSQTAGYEQYF. V usage is TRBV7-8 and J usage is TRBJ2-7; a possible D gene is TRBD2 (6 bases). V was cut by 5 bases and J by 4 bases, with 12 bases left in between. The CDR3 has 13 residues. Germline assignment: CDR1 SGHVS and CDR2 FQNEAQ.

This chain uses TRBV9 with TRBJ2-5; TRBD2 might be the D (7 bases). The CDR3 loop spans 14 amino acids. Between the trimmed V and J ends, which lost 3 bases and 5 bases, there was a span of 14 bases. Germline CDR1 and CDR2: SGDLS and YYNGEE. This CDR3 reads CASSGTGGMETQYF. The CDR3 nucleotides read TGTGCCAGCAGCGGCACGGGGGGCATGGAGACCCAGTACTTC.

The genes are TRBV4-1 and TRBJ2-1; the match to TRBD2 covers 11 bases. Unmatched junction bases numbered 4, after V lost 4 bases and J lost 2 bases. This CDR3 contains 16 residues. Germline CDR1 is MGHRA and CDR2 is YSYEKL. The CDR3 reads CASSRGTSGTYNEQFF. Here the CDR3 DNA reads TGCGCCAGCAGCCGAGGGACTAGCGGAACCTACAATGAGCAGTTCTTC.

V and J are TRBV7-2 and TRBJ2-1; D is perhaps TRBD1 (5 bases). Trimming removed 1 base at V and 0 bases at J, with 7 bases between. Germline V gene lookup returns CDR1 SGHTA and CDR2 FQGNSA. The CDR3 totals 15 residues. The CDR3 sequence: CASSLEGASYNEQFF. The CDR3, as DNA: TGTGCCAGCAGCTTAGAAGGGGCCTCCTACAATGAGCAGTTCTTC. The variable domain in full, completed from reference TRBV7-2 and TRBJ2-1, reads GAGVSQSPSNKVTEKGKDVELRCDPISGHTALYWYRQSLGQGLEFLIYFQGNSAPDKSGLPSDRFSAERTGGSVSTLTIQRTQQEDSAVYLCASSLEGASYNEQFFGPGTRLTVL.

This chain links TRBV30 with TRBJ1-2; no reliable D call. The CDR3 length is 13 residues. V was clipped by 0 bases and J by 8 bases, with 13 bases between them. Germline V gene lookup returns CDR1 GTSNPN and CDR2 SVGIG (reference sequence). The CDR3 sequence: CAWSVSPVLGYTF. The CDR3 nucleotides are TGTGCCTGGAGTGTATCACCAGTTTTGGGCTACACCTTC. The whole variable domain, remainder taken from reference TRBV30 and TRBJ1-2, is SQTIHQWPATLVQPVGSPLSLECTVEGTSNPNLYWYRQAAGRGLQLLFYSVGIGQISSEVPQNLSASRPQDRQFILSSKKLLLSDSGFYLCAWSVSPVLGYTFGSGTRLTVV.

The table lists this clone with a count of one. The chain employs TRBV4-2 and TRBJ2-5; 9 bases map to TRBD1. CDR1 and CDR2 (germline): LGHNA, YNFKEQ. V was pared by 1 base and J by 4 bases, with 4 bases of the junction left unmatched. The CDR3 sequence is 15 residues long. This CDR3 is CASSQARQGGETQYF. In DNA form, the CDR3 reads TGTGCCAGCAGCCAAGCCCGACAGGGGGGAGAGACCCAGTACTTC.

The rearrangement uses TRBV18 and TRBJ2-3; TRBD2 agrees at 10 bases. Germline V gene lookup returns CDR1 KGHSH and CDR2 LQKENI. The CDR3 totals 15 residues. Trimming at V came to 5 bases and at J to 5 bases, leaving 7 bases not matched to a gene. Written as DNA, the CDR3 is TGTGCCAGCTCAACCAGGGCTAGCGGGAGAGATACGCAGTATTTT. It encodes CASSTRASGRDTQYF.

V is TRBV21-1 and J is TRBJ1-4; the D call in the table, TRBD1, was not verified against the DNA. TRBV21-1 is listed as a pseudogene. This CDR3 is 17 amino acids long. CDR3 amino acids: CASSKSGGGGTNEKLFF. The CDR3 DNA sequence: TGTGCCAGCAGCAAATCAGGGGGCGGGGGTACTAATGAAAAACTGTTTTTT.

V and J are TRBV5-1 and TRBJ2-5; possibly TRBD1 for D (5 bases). CDR1 SGHRS and CDR2 YFSETQ come from the germline V gene. The CDR3 runs to 14 residues. The germline V and J ends were trimmed by 0 bases and 5 bases, with 11 bases remaining between them. In nucleotides, the CDR3 is TGCGCCAGCAGCTTGGGGCAGGGCAGGGAGACCCAGTACTTC. As protein: CASSLGQGRETQYF.

This clone was found a few times. The chain links TRBV6-5 to TRBJ2-7, with D tentatively TRBD2 (5 bases). This CDR3 spans 15 amino acids. The V gene's germline CDR1 is MNHEY and CDR2 SVGAGI. V dropped 2 bases and J dropped 0 bases, with 11 bases sitting between them. The CDR3 coding sequence is TGTGCCAGCAGTTACGGGCGGGCAAGCTCCTACGAGCAGTACTTC. Translation: CASSYGRASSYEQYF.

The chain recombines TRBV10-1 with TRBJ2-3, with D perhaps TRBD1 (6 bases). From germline, CDR1 is WNHNN and CDR2 SYGVQD (reference sequence). V was pared by 3 bases and J by 4 bases, with 14 bases between. CDR3 size: 15 residues. CDR3: CASSEGGPLSDTQYF. The CDR3 DNA reads TGCGCCAGCAGTGAAGGGGGTCCACTATCAGATACGCAGTATTTT.

This clone was seen a handful of times. The gene calls are TRBV7-9 and TRBJ1-5; D is perhaps TRBD1 (6 bases). Germline V CDR1 and CDR2: SEHNR, FQNEAQ (reference sequence). V was cut by 3 bases and J by 1 base, with 10 bases left in between. The CDR3 has 15 amino acids. The CDR3 loop reads CASSLTGLSNQPQHF. The CDR3 nucleotides are TGTGCCAGCAGCTTGACAGGCTTGAGCAATCAGCCCCAGCATTTT.

The rearrangement uses TRBV27 and TRBJ1-1, with 8 bases identical to TRBD1. In germline, CDR1 is MNHEY, CDR2 SMNVEV (reference sequence). V shed 5 bases and J 6 bases; nucleotides not matched to a gene: 8. The CDR3 is 14 amino acids. The CDR3 DNA sequence: TGTGCCAGCAGTCCCGGACAGGGTCCGTCTGAAGCTTTCTTT. Translated, it gives CASSPGQGPSEAFF.

The rearrangement uses TRBV7-2 and TRBJ2-7; 11 bases line up with TRBD1. The CDR3 consists of 17 residues. V lost 3 bases to trimming and J lost 5 bases; unmatched junction nucleotides: 12. Germline V CDR1 and CDR2: SGHTA, FQGNSA. The CDR3 nucleotides read TGTGCCAGCAGCTTCGATAGGACAGGGGGCGCCAGGGACGAGCAGTACTTC. Its protein is CASSFDRTGGARDEQYF.

The J gene is TRBJ2-5, the V gene TRBV29-1; TRBD2 matches at 11 bases. The assigned J gene may be wrong: the sequence end matches TRBJ2-7 better. In germline, CDR1 is SQVTM, CDR2 ANQGSEA. The length of the CDR3 is 18 residues. The CDR3, as DNA: TGCAGCGCCAGGGGCGGACTAGCGGGCTCCCGGGGCTCCTACGAGCAGTACTTC. Translating it yields CSARGGLAGSRGSYEQYF.

V gene TRBV19 combines with J gene TRBJ1-5; a possible D gene is TRBD1 (5 bases). The V end lost 3 bases, the J end lost 1 base, and 10 bases lay between the germline ends. Germline V lookup: CDR1 LNHDA, CDR2 SQIVND (reference sequence). The CDR3 runs 15 residues. This CDR3 reads CASSMGLLSNQPQHF. The CDR3 DNA is TGTGCCAGTAGTATGGGGCTTCTCAGCAATCAGCCCCAGCATTTT. Combining the CDR3 with reference TRBV19 and TRBJ1-5 gives the whole variable domain DGGITQSPKYLFRKEGQNVTLSCEQNLNHDAMYWYRQDPGQGLRLIYYSQIVNDFQKGDIAEGYSVSREKKESFPLTVTSAQKNPTAFYLCASSMGLLSNQPQHFGDGTRLSIL.

This rearrangement joins TRBV19 to TRBJ1-2; 11 bases align to TRBD1. Looked up from germline, CDR1 is LNHDA and CDR2 is SQIVND (reference sequence). With V trimmed by 10 bases and J by 5 bases, 12 bases remained unmatched. The CDR3 extends over 15 amino acids. The CDR3 loop is CATLGPGQGEYGYTF. The CDR3 DNA sequence: TGTGCCACCCTGGGACCGGGACAGGGGGAATATGGCTACACCTTC.

J is TRBJ2-5 and V is TRBV2; TRBD1 aligns across 7 bases. The CDR3 length is 13 residues. Trimming took 9 bases from V and 2 from J; bases not matched to a gene: 6. Germline assignment: CDR1 SNHLY and CDR2 FYNNEI. The CDR3 bases are TGTGCCAGAGGGACAGCTGGACAAGAGACCCAGTACTTC. The encoded protein is CARGTAGQETQYF. Full variable domain (outside the CDR3, taken from reference TRBV2 and TRBJ2-5): EPEVTQTPSHQVTQMGQEVILRCVPISNHLYFYWYRQILGQKVEFLVSFYNNEISEKSEIFDDQFSVERPDGSNFTLKIRSTKLEDSAMYFCARGTAGQETQYFGPGTRLLVL.

CDR3 residues: CASSYRWGGSRTEAFF. DNA of the CDR3: TGTGCCAGCAGCTACCGTTGGGGGGGATCGCGGACTGAAGCTTTCTTT. The V and J genes are TRBV28 and TRBJ1-1; D is perhaps TRBD1 (5 bases). Germline V gene lookup returns CDR1 MDHEN and CDR2 SYDVKM. Trimming cost V 6 bases and J 5 bases, with 22 bases left between them. There are 16 residues in the CDR3.

The chain uses TRBV5-1 and TRBJ1-1, with a possible D match to TRBD1 (6 bases). The V gene's germline CDR1 is SGHRS and CDR2 YFSETQ. V was shortened by 0 bases and J by 3 bases, with 9 bases between the two germline ends. This CDR3 comprises 14 residues. The CDR3 protein is CASSLDRVHTEAFF. Written as DNA, the CDR3 is TGCGCCAGCAGCTTGGACAGGGTGCACACTGAAGCTTTCTTT.

This chain connects TRBV7-9 to TRBJ2-5; D is undetermined. Trimming left V 6 bases short and J 0 bases short, with 5 bases between. This CDR3 comprises 12 residues. CDR1 is SEHNR and CDR2 is FQNEAQ in the germline V gene (reference sequence). The CDR3 here is CASSIYQETQYF. The DNA of the CDR3 is TGTGCCAGCAGTATTTACCAAGAGACCCAGTACTTC.

The chain couples TRBV5-1 to TRBJ1-2, with 9 bases fitting TRBD1. Looked up from germline, CDR1 is SGHRS and CDR2 is YFSETQ. The CDR3 runs 16 residues. J was trimmed by 3 bases and V by 5 bases; bases with no gene match: 11. This CDR3 is CASRARTGERDYGYTF. The CDR3 DNA reads TGCGCCAGCAGGGCCAGGACAGGGGAGAGAGACTATGGCTACACCTTC.

The genes are TRBV5-1 and TRBJ1-2, with 11 bases lining up with TRBD1. The germline V gene has CDR1 SGHRS and CDR2 YFSETQ. This CDR3 comprises 14 residues. Trimming cost V 5 bases and J 4 bases; bases outside gene matches: 4. In nucleotides, the CDR3 is TGCGCCAGCAGGCGGGACAGGGGGACCTATGGCTACACCTTC. Protein product: CASRRDRGTYGYTF.

V usage is TRBV18 and J usage is TRBJ2-1; no firm D call. With 3 bases removed from V and 5 bases from J, the gap between germline ends came to 8 bases. CDR3 size: 13 residues. CDR1 and CDR2 from the germline V gene are KGHSH and LQKENI. The CDR3 protein is CASSPVGNNEQFF. The CDR3 DNA reads as TGTGCCAGCTCACCGGTTGGCAACAATGAGCAGTTCTTC.

J is TRBJ2-5 and V is TRBV28; TRBD1 agrees at 8 bases. Trimming cost V 3 bases and J 3 bases; bases outside gene matches: 9. The CDR3 runs 16 residues. Germline V gene sequence: CDR1 MDHEN, CDR2 SYDVKM. The CDR3 here is CASSFETGVGEETQYF. Written as DNA, the CDR3 is TGTGCCAGCAGTTTCGAGACAGGGGTAGGAGAAGAGACCCAGTACTTC.